Shown below are 29 T cell receptor beta chains from a single sample sequenced in a study of blood T cell repertoires in COVID-19. Measured with immunoSEQ multiplex PCR; TCRdb has only the in-frame clones, and not every one. The data contain around 53,000 clones, 77% of them singletons. Sequencing used peripheral blood. The source is a man in his 70s with active or convalescent COVID-19.

The chain uses TRBV7-3 and TRBJ2-5; the D gene is possibly TRBD1 (6 bases). Germline lookup yields CDR1 SGHTA and CDR2 FQGTGA. The CDR3 runs 14 residues. Trimming pared 5 bases from V and 0 bases from J, leaving 10 bases between. The CDR3, as DNA: TGTGCCAGCAGCCCGACAGGCTACCAAGAGACCCAGTACTTC. Protein: CASSPTGYQETQYF.

The chain has TRBV3-1 (or the pseudogene TRBV3-2) and TRBJ1-1; D possibly corresponds to TRBD1 (5 bases). CDR3 length: 13 amino acids. V dropped 1 base and J dropped 4 bases, with 7 bases sitting between them. Germline values: CDR1 LGHDT, CDR2 YNNKEL (reference sequence). In nucleotides, the CDR3 is TGTGCCAGCAGCCAAGGCGGGGGCACTGAAGCTTTCTTT. Translated: CASSQGGGTEAFF.

The J gene is TRBJ1-4, the V gene TRBV30; 8 positions agree with TRBD1. The germline CDR1 and CDR2 sequences are GTSNPN and SVGIG (reference sequence). The CDR3 is 15 amino acids. V shed 8 bases and J 3 bases; nucleotides not matched to a gene: 11. The CDR3: CAGRGQLAPNEKLFF. CDR3 bases: TGTGCCGGCAGGGGGCAACTGGCTCCTAATGAAAAACTGTTTTTT.

This rearrangement joins TRBV7-2 to TRBJ2-1, with D possibly matching TRBD2 (6 bases). This CDR3 has 16 amino acids. Trimming pared 0 bases from V and 4 bases from J, leaving 13 bases between. The V gene's germline CDR1 is SGHTA and CDR2 FQGNSA. The CDR3 bases are TGTGCCAGCAGCTTAGCGTCCCTCGGGAGATACAATGAGCAGTTCTTC. It codes for CASSLASLGRYNEQFF.

The chain links TRBV5-6 to TRBJ2-2, with D perhaps TRBD2 (6 bases). Germline V gene sequence: CDR1 SGHDT, CDR2 YYEEEE. The germline V and J ends were trimmed by 1 base and 5 bases, with 9 bases remaining between them. The CDR3 sequence is 14 residues long. CDR3 sequence reads: CASSLLGGTGELFF. As DNA, the CDR3 is TGTGCCAGCAGCTTGCTTGGGGGGACCGGGGAGCTGTTTTTT.

The CDR3 DNA follows: TGTGCCAGCAGTGCGCAGGGCGACTATGGCTACACCTTC. This gives the protein CASSAQGDYGYTF. This chain links TRBV2 with TRBJ1-2, with a possible D match to TRBD1 (5 bases). Trimming pared 4 bases from V and 3 bases from J, leaving 9 bases between. Germline V lookup: CDR1 SNHLY, CDR2 FYNNEI. This CDR3 has 13 amino acids.

The V gene is TRBV6-5, the J gene TRBJ2-7; perhaps TRBD1 as D (6 bases). CDR3 size: 12 residues. With 6 bases removed from V and 5 bases from J, the gap between germline ends came to 11 bases. Per the germline V gene, CDR1 is MNHEY and CDR2 is SVGAGI. The CDR3 DNA sequence: TGTGCCAGCAGAGGGACAAACCACGAGCAGTACTTC. It yields the protein CASRGTNHEQYF.

This clone was counted once. The J gene is TRBJ1-1, the V gene TRBV11-2; TRBD1 matches 10 bases. J was trimmed by 6 bases and V by 4 bases; bases with no gene match: 5. This CDR3 comprises 14 residues. Germline V CDR1 and CDR2: SGHAT, FQNNGV. CDR3 DNA sequence: TGTGCCAGCAGCTCCGGGACAGGGGTTCCTGAAGCTTTCTTT. Its protein product is CASSSGTGVPEAFF.

V usage is TRBV9 and J usage is TRBJ1-1; D remains unclear. The CDR3 runs to 16 residues. V gave up 3 bases and J gave up 1 base, with 16 bases separating them. Germline assignment: CDR1 SGDLS and CDR2 YYNGEE. The CDR3, as DNA: TGTGCCAGCAGCGGCTCGCCGGGCGGGCCGAACACTGAAGCTTTCTTT. This gives the protein CASSGSPGGPNTEAFF.

The J gene is TRBJ2-7, the V gene TRBV5-4, with a weak D call TRBD2 (6 bases). The V and J ends lost 4 bases and 0 bases respectively, with 8 bases between them. The CDR3 contains 13 residues. Germline loops: CDR1 SGHNT, CDR2 YYREEE (reference sequence). The CDR3 loop reads CASSRGSSYEQYF. The CDR3 DNA follows: TGTGCCAGCAGCCGGGGGAGCTCCTACGAGCAGTACTTC.

This clone was observed once. The rearrangement joins TRBV30 to TRBJ2-3; tentatively, D is TRBD1 (6 bases). CDR3 length: 14 amino acids. Trimming removed 0 bases from V and 2 bases from J, with 9 bases in between. Germline V lookup: CDR1 GTSNPN, CDR2 SVGIG (reference sequence). The CDR3 DNA reads TGTGCCTGGAGTGTTCAGGGGATCACAGATACGCAGTATTTT. As protein: CAWSVQGITDTQYF.

This sequence joins TRBV27 and TRBJ2-2; no firm D call. The CDR3 is 14 amino acids. V was trimmed by 4 bases and J by 5 bases, leaving 11 bases between them. The germline gives CDR1 MNHEY, CDR2 SMNVEV (reference sequence). DNA for the CDR3: TGTGCCAGCAGTTCGGGTCTCTATACCGGGGAGCTGTTTTTT. It encodes CASSSGLYTGELFF.

This sequence joins TRBV2 and TRBJ2-2; 8 nucleotides match TRBD1. Germline CDR1 is SNHLY and CDR2 is FYNNEI. After removal of 4 bases from V and 7 bases from J, the junction contained 2 bases not matched to a gene. This CDR3 region has 13 residues. The CDR3 DNA reads as TGTGCCAGCAGTGGACAGGGGCTCGGGGAGCTGTTTTTT. This encodes CASSGQGLGELFF.

This clone has at least ten counts. The chain links TRBV9 to TRBJ2-2, with 14 bases lining up with TRBD2. This CDR3 is built from 19 residues. J was trimmed by 3 bases and V by 7 bases; bases with no gene match: 14. Germline assignment: CDR1 SGDLS and CDR2 YYNGEE. The CDR3 region has the DNA TGTGCCAGCTCGTATCAGGGACTAGCGGGAGAGGGGGACACCGGGGAGCTGTTTTTT. Protein sequence: CASSYQGLAGEGDTGELFF.

The chain carries TRBV11-2 and TRBJ1-6; D is unresolved. The V end was cut by 1 base, the J end by 7 bases, with 8 bases between. The CDR3 covers 14 residues. CDR1 SGHAT and CDR2 FQNNGV come from the germline V gene. CDR3 in amino acids: CASSLGASNSPLHF. In nucleotides, the CDR3 is TGTGCCAGCAGCTTAGGGGCCAGCAATTCACCCCTCCACTTT.

The chain carries TRBV29-1 and TRBJ1-2, with D maybe TRBD1 (6 bases). Trimming shortened V by 5 bases and J by 5 bases, and 12 bases separated the two germline ends. Per the germline V gene, CDR1 is SQVTM and CDR2 is ANQGSEA. The CDR3 length is 12 residues. The CDR3 sequence: CSVRQVGYGYTF. The CDR3, as DNA: TGCAGCGTTCGACAGGTGGGATATGGCTACACCTTC.

The gene calls are TRBV19 and TRBJ2-6; D call uncertain. Trimming stripped 6 bases from V and 0 bases from J, with 12 bases between. The CDR3 loop spans 16 amino acids. CDR1 is LNHDA, CDR2 SQIVND, per germline (reference sequence). CDR3 region: CASRIVISSGANVLTF. CDR3 in DNA: TGTGCCAGTAGAATCGTCATTAGCTCTGGGGCCAACGTCCTGACTTTC.

The chain employs TRBV4-2 and TRBJ1-2; D is perhaps TRBD1 (5 bases). V lost 1 base and J lost 4, with 10 bases in between. The CDR3 has 14 residues. Germline CDR1 reads LGHNA; CDR2 reads YNFKEQ. CDR3 loop: CASSQGGGGYGYTF. DNA for the CDR3: TGTGCCAGCAGCCAAGGCGGGGGAGGCTATGGCTACACCTTC.

This clone was picked up a small number of times. This chain connects TRBV3-1 (or the pseudogene TRBV3-2) to TRBJ1-2; D ambiguous. Trimming shortened V by 1 base and J by 6 bases, and 9 bases separated the two germline ends. Germline V gene lookup returns CDR1 LGHDT and CDR2 YNNKEL (reference sequence). The CDR3 runs 13 residues. CDR3 sequence reads: CASSQVRMDGYTF. CDR3 in DNA: TGTGCCAGCAGCCAAGTTAGAATGGATGGCTACACCTTC.

V gene TRBV6-2 or TRBV6-3 combines with J gene TRBJ2-1; 13 bases line up with TRBD2. CDR3 size: 19 residues. V trimming: 2 bases; J trimming: 4 bases; junction bases outside the gene matches: 11. Germline lookup yields CDR1 MNHEY and CDR2 SVGEGT. CDR3 amino acids: CASSYRRGLAGLSYNEQFF. CDR3 nucleotide sequence: TGTGCCAGCAGTTACCGCAGGGGACTAGCGGGGTTATCTTACAATGAGCAGTTCTTC.

The rearrangement uses TRBV29-1 and TRBJ2-2; 11 bases line up with TRBD2. The V gene's germline CDR1 is SQVTM and CDR2 ANQGSEA. V shed 5 bases, J shed 0 bases, and the junction held 5 bases outside the gene matches. There are 16 residues in the CDR3. CDR3 amino acids: CSVKLAGDPNTGELFF. The CDR3 nucleotides are TGCAGCGTTAAACTAGCGGGAGACCCGAACACCGGGGAGCTGTTTTTT.

The chain couples TRBV7-6 to TRBJ2-1; D possibly corresponds to TRBD1 (6 bases). The V end lost 2 bases, the J end lost 6 bases, and 8 bases lay between the germline ends. Germline loops: CDR1 SGHVS, CDR2 FNYEAQ. The CDR3 is 13 residues long. The CDR3 DNA reads TGTGCCAGCAGCTTACAGGGGATCAATGAGCAGTTCTTC. Protein product: CASSLQGINEQFF.

The chain carries TRBV5-1 and TRBJ2-5; 10 nucleotides align to TRBD2. Germline V gene sequence: CDR1 SGHRS, CDR2 YFSETQ. Germline trimming cut 1 base from V and 4 bases from J; bases unmatched to any gene: 4. The CDR3 is made up of 15 amino acids. DNA for the CDR3: TGCGCCAGCAGCTTGAGCCTAGCGGGAGTAGAGACCCAGTACTTC. This translates into CASSLSLAGVETQYF.

This clone was counted a few times. This sequence joins TRBV15 and TRBJ2-6, with TRBD1 as a possible D gene (5 bases). The CDR3 is 16 residues long. Germline values: CDR1 LNHNV, CDR2 YYDKDF (reference sequence). Trimming pared 3 bases from V and 1 base from J, leaving 10 bases between. CDR3 in amino acids: CATSRSGFSGANVLTF. CDR3 in DNA: TGTGCCACCAGCAGGTCAGGGTTTTCTGGGGCCAACGTCCTGACTTTC.

The chain employs TRBV4-3 and TRBJ2-1; TRBD2 aligns across 7 bases. Per the germline V gene, CDR1 is LGHNA and CDR2 is YSLEER. The V gene end was trimmed by 11 bases and the J gene end by 2 bases; junction bases not matched to a gene: 18. The CDR3 spans 17 residues. CDR3 sequence: CAPRRGVGGRPYNEQFF. DNA of the CDR3: TGCGCCCCCCGCCGAGGGGTGGGCGGGAGACCCTACAATGAGCAGTTCTTC.

V usage is TRBV6-5 and J usage is TRBJ1-1, with D maybe TRBD1 (6 bases). V lost 0 bases and J lost 4, with 9 bases in between. Germline CDR1 is MNHEY and CDR2 is SVGAGI. CDR3 size: 14 residues. For the CDR3, the DNA is TGTGCCAGCAGTTACTCCCGGGGGGCCACTGAAGCTTTCTTT. Translating it yields CASSYSRGATEAFF.

This sequence joins TRBV28 and TRBJ1-2; tentative D call: TRBD1 (5 bases). The CDR3 runs to 12 residues. In germline, CDR1 is MDHEN, CDR2 SYDVKM. Trimming took off 7 bases at V and 6 bases at J, with 12 bases between the two ends. The CDR3 DNA follows: TGTGCCAGCACAGGGATGTGGCATGGCTACACCTTC. This translates into CASTGMWHGYTF.

The genes are TRBV4-3 and TRBJ2-5; D remains ambiguous. With 4 bases removed from V and 2 bases from J, the gap between germline ends came to 8 bases. Germline V CDR1 and CDR2: LGHNA, YSLEER. The CDR3 covers 13 residues. CDR3 sequence (DNA): TGCGCCAGCAGCCGAGACGCGCAAGAGACCCAGTACTTC. Translation: CASSRDAQETQYF.

This chain joins TRBV2 and TRBJ2-7; D is perhaps TRBD1 (6 bases). CDR1 is SNHLY, CDR2 FYNNEI, per germline. This CDR3 has 15 amino acids. Deletions cut 0 bases from V and 0 bases from J, with 9 bases between. The CDR3 bases are TGTGCCAGCAGTGAAGCCGGGACACTCTCCTACGAGCAGTACTTC. Its translation: CASSEAGTLSYEQYF.